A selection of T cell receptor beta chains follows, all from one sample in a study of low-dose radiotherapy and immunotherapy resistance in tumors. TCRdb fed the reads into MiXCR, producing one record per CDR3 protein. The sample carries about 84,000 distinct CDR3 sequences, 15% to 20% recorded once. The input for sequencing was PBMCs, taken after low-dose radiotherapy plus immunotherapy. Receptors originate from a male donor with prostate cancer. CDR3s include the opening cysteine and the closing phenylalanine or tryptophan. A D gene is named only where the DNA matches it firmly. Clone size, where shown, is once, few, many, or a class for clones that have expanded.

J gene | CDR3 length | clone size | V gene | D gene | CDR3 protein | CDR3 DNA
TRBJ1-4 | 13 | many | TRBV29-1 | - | CSALRDGNEKLFF | TGCAGCGCCCTCCGGGACGGGAATGAAAAACTGTTTTTT
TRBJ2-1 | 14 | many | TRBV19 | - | CASRSETSYNEQFF | TGTGCCAGTCGTTCCGAAACCTCCTACAATGAGCAGTTCTTC
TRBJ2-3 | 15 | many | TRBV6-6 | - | CASSPLGRAGDTQYF | TGTGCCAGCAGTCCCCTTGGCAGGGCGGGCGATACGCAGTATTTT
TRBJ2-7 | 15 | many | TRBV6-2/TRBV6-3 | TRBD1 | CASSYQRGRSYEQYF | TGTGCCAGCAGTTATCAAAGGGGGCGCAGCTACGAGCAGTACTTC
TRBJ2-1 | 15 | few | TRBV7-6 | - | CASSPEGTSYNEQFF | TGTGCCAGCAGCCCAGAGGGGACCTCCTACAATGAGCAGTTCTTC
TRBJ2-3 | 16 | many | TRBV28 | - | CASSLWVGDLTDTQYF | TGTGCCAGCAGTTTGTGGGTAGGGGACCTCACAGATACGCAGTATTTT
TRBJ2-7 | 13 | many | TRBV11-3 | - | CASSLTEGDEQYF | TGTGCCAGCAGCTTGACAGAGGGAGACGAGCAGTACTTC
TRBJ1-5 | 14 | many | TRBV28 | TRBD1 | CASSLGQGREPQHF | TGTGCCAGCAGTTTAGGACAGGGGAGGGAGCCCCAGCATTTT
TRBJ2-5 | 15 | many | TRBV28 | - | CASSLGSGRIETQYF | TGTGCCAGCAGTTTAGGGTCGGGGAGGATAGAGACCCAGTACTTC
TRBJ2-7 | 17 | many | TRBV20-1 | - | CSARDLGGETGAYEQYF | TGCAGTGCTAGAGATCTCGGGGGAGAAACAGGGGCCTACGAGCAGTACTTC
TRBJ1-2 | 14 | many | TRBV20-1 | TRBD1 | CSARPGTGSYGYTF | TGCAGTGCTAGGCCGGGGACAGGGTCCTATGGCTACACCTTC
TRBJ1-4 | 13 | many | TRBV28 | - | CASNRPINEKLFF | TGTGCCAGCAACAGACCCATAAATGAAAAACTGTTTTTT
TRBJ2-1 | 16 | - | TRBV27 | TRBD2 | CASSLYLAGAYNEQFF | TGTGCCAGCAGTTTATATCTAGCGGGAGCGTACAATGAGCAGTTCTTC
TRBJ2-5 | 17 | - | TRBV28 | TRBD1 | CASSSPRDRGTGETQYF | TGTGCCAGCAGTTCCCCCCGGGACAGGGGAACTGGGGAGACCCAGTACTTC
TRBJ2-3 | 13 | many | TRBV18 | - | CASSPQNTDTQYF | TGTGCCAGCTCACCTCAAAACACAGATACGCAGTATTTT
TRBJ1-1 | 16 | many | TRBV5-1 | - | CASSSGSGAKNTEAFF | TGCGCCAGCAGCTCGGGGAGCGGCGCAAAGAACACTGAAGCTTTCTTT
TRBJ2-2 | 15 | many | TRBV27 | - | CASSLLAANTGELFF | TGTGCCAGCAGCTTACTGGCGGCGAACACCGGGGAGCTGTTTTTT
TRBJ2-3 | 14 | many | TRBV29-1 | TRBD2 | CSVRLGSGRDTQYF | TGCAGCGTTAGATTGGGTAGCGGGAGAGATACGCAGTATTTT
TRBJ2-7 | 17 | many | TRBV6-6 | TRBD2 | CASSYTERLAAPQEQYF | TGTGCCAGCAGTTACACGGAAAGACTAGCGGCCCCTCAAGAGCAGTACTTC
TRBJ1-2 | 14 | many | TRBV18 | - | CASSPGRENYGYTF | TGTGCCAGCTCACCAGGCAGGGAGAACTATGGCTACACCTTC
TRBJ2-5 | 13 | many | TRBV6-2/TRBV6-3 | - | CASSYSVGKTQYF | TGTGCCAGCAGTTACTCGGTCGGGAAGACCCAGTACTTC
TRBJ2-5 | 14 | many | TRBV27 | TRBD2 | CASRTSGRAETQYF | TGTGCCAGCAGGACTAGCGGGAGGGCAGAGACCCAGTACTTC
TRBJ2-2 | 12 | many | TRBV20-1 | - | CSASSDTGELFF | TGCAGTGCGAGTAGCGACACCGGGGAGCTGTTTTTT
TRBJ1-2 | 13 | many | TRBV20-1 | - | CSARFAGNYGYTF | TGCAGTGCTAGATTTGCAGGGAACTATGGCTACACCTTC
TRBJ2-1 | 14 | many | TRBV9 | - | CASSVGRAYNEQFF | TGTGCCAGCAGCGTGGGGCGGGCCTACAATGAGCAGTTCTTC
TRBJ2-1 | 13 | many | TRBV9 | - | CASSVPHLNEQFF | TGTGCCAGCAGCGTTCCCCACCTCAATGAGCAGTTCTTC
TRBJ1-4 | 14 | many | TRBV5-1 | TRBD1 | CASSSGTVYEKLFF | TGCGCCAGCAGCTCCGGGACAGTGTATGAAAAACTGTTTTTT
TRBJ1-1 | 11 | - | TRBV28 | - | CASMERTEAFF | TGTGCCAGCATGGAGAGGACTGAAGCTTTCTTT
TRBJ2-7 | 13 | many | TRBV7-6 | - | CASSPQGRAEQYF | TGTGCCAGCAGCCCACAGGGGAGGGCCGAGCAGTACTTC
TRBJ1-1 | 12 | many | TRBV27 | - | CASSFGGAEAFF | TGTGCCAGCAGTTTCGGGGGAGCTGAAGCTTTCTTT
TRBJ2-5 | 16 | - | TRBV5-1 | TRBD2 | CASSLSSPSGTETQYF | TGCGCCAGCAGCTTGTCTTCTCCTAGCGGGACGGAGACCCAGTACTTC
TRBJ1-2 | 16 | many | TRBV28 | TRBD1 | CASSLSAGTGKHGYTF | TGTGCCAGCAGTTTATCGGCGGGGACAGGGAAGCATGGCTACACCTTC
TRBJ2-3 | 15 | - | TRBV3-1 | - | CASSHNPSSTDTQYF | TGTGCCAGCAGCCATAACCCCTCTAGCACAGATACGCAGTATTTT
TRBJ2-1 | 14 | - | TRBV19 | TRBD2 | CASTGTSGYNEQFF | TGTGCCAGCACCGGGACTAGCGGCTACAATGAGCAGTTCTTC
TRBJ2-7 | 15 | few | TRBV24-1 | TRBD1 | CATSDETGGASEQYF | TGTGCCACCAGTGACGAAACAGGGGGCGCTAGCGAGCAGTACTTC
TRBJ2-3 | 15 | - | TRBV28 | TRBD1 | CASSRPDRVTDTQYF | TGTGCCAGCAGCCGTCCCGACAGGGTAACAGATACGCAGTATTTT
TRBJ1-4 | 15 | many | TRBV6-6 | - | CASTQQGLGNEKLFF | TGTGCCAGCACCCAACAGGGACTCGGTAATGAAAAACTGTTTTTT
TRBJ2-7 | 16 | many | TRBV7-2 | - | CASSLGVALSSYEQYF | TGTGCCAGCAGCTTAGGGGTAGCGCTTAGCTCCTACGAGCAGTACTTC
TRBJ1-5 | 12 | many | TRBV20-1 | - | CSARAGNQPQHF | TGCAGTGCTAGAGCGGGCAATCAGCCCCAGCATTTT
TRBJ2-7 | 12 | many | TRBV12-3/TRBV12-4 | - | CASSRDLGLAIF | TGTGCCAGCAGTCGGGACTTAGGTCTAGCGATCTTC
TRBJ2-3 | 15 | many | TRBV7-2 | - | CASSLTVWRTDTQYF | TGTGCCAGCAGCTTGACAGTTTGGCGCACAGATACGCAGTATTTT
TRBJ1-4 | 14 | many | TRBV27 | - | CASSFFATNEKLFF | TGTGCCAGCAGTTTCTTTGCAACTAATGAAAAACTGTTTTTT